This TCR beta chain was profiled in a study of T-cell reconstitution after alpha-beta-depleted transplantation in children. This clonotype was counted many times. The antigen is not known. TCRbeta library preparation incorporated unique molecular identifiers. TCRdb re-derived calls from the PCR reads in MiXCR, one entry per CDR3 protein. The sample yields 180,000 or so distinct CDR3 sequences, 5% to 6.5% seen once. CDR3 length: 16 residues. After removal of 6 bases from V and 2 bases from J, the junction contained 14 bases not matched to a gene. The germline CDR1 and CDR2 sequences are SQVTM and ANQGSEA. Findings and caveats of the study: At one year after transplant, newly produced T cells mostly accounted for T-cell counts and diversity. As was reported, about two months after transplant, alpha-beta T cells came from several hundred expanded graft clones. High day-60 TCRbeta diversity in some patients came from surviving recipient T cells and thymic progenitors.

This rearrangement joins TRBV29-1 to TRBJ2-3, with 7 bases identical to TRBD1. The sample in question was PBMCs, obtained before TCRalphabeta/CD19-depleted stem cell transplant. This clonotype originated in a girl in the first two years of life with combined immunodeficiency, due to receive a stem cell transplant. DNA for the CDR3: TGCAGCGTGGCCGGGACAGAACACTTACACACAGATACGCAGTATTTT. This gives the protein CSVAGTEHLHTDTQYF.